This T cell receptor (beta chain) was captured in a study of OX40 agonist ivuxolimab in advanced cancers. As for the study in general: It was ivuxolimab, an agonistic anti-OX40 (CD134) antibody, that patients were treated with.

V was pared by 5 bases and J by 5 bases, with 9 bases between. Germline CDR1 SGHTA, CDR2 FQGNSA. The CDR3 sequence is 12 residues long. This table comes from immunoSEQ multiplex PCR, and its TCRdb copy is limited to in-frame clones, with some not included. The top ten hold 0.45% to 0.55% of the sample, which has approximately 100,000 clones, roughly 85% seen once. Any history of autoimmune disease or systemic immunosuppression disqualified patients. General study points: The average count of expanded clones was higher among CD8+ T cells than among CD4+. No antigen was identified for the clonally expanded peripheral T cells.

This clone was picked up a small number of times. The antigen is undetermined. The chain uses TRBV7-2 and TRBJ1-1, with no clear D. The TCR originated in an adult with an advanced solid tumor such as melanoma, head and neck, liver or kidney cancer. The specimen comprised CD4+ or CD8+ T cells sorted from blood, sampled in a trial of the OX40 agonist ivuxolimab. The CDR3 DNA reads as TGTGCCAGCAGCCTCCGAGCGACTGAAGCTTTCTTT. Protein product: CASSLRATEAFF. Looking up the rest from reference TRBV7-2 and TRBJ1-1 gives the full variable domain: GAGVSQSPSNKVTEKGKDVELRCDPISGHTALYWYRQSLGQGLEFLIYFQGNSAPDKSGLPSDRFSAERTGGSVSTLTIQRTQQEDSAVYLCASSLRATEAFFGQGTRLTVV.